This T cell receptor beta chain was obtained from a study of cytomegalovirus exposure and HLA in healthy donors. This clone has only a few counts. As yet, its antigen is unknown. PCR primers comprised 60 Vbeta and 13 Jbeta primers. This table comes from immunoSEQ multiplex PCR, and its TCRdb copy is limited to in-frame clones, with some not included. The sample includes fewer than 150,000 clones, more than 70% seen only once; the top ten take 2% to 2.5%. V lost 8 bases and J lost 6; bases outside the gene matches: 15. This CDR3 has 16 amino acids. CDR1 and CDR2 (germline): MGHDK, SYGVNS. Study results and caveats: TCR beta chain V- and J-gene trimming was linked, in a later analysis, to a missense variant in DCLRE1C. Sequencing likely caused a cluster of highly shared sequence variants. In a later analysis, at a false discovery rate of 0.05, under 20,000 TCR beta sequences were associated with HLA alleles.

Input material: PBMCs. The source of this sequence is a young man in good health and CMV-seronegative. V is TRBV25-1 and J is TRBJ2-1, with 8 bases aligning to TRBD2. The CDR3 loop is CASGSLSGGLGNEQFF. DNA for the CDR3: TGTGCCAGCGGGAGTCTCTCGGGGGGGCTAGGCAATGAGCAGTTCTTC.